The 16 T cell receptor beta chains given below trace back to one sample, sequenced in a study of blood T cell repertoires in COVID-19. Repertoires were generated with immunoSEQ multiplex PCR, while TCRdb's copy carries only in-frame clones and drops some. Of 200,000 to 250,000 clones listed, over 80% are singletons. The sequenced sample consisted of peripheral blood. The receptors come from a man aged 25 to 40 with COVID-19, enrolled during active disease.

V usage is TRBV2 and J usage is TRBJ1-1; D gene unclear. Deletions cut 6 bases from V and 6 bases from J, with 8 bases between. The CDR3 has 11 residues. From germline, CDR1 is SNHLY and CDR2 FYNNEI. CDR3 protein: CASRTGAEAFF. Written as DNA, the CDR3 is TGTGCCAGCAGGACGGGAGCTGAAGCTTTCTTT.

This chain uses TRBV7-2 with TRBJ1-3; D call uncertain. This CDR3 has 15 residues. Germline V lookup: CDR1 SGHTA, CDR2 FQGNSA. V lost 2 bases to trimming and J lost 0 bases, with 8 bases between them. This CDR3 reads CASSLRRDSGNTIYF. In DNA form, the CDR3 reads TGTGCCAGCAGCTTAAGGAGGGACTCTGGAAACACCATATATTTT.

This clone has only a few counts. The chain recombines TRBV7-2 with TRBJ1-6; weak D call: TRBD1 (5 bases). Germline loops: CDR1 SGHTA, CDR2 FQGNSA. Trimming took 6 bases from V and 6 from J, leaving 9 bases between them. The CDR3 totals 13 residues. The CDR3 nucleotides read TGTGCCAGCAGTGGGGGGTTTAATTCACCCCTCCACTTT. It codes for CASSGGFNSPLHF.

The chain recombines TRBV6-5 with TRBJ1-1; a possible D gene is TRBD1 (5 bases). The CDR3 has 14 residues. The germline gives CDR1 MNHEY, CDR2 SVGAGI. Trimming removed 2 bases from V and 4 bases from J, with 11 bases in between. The DNA for the CDR3 is TGTGCCAGCAGTTACATACTCGGGGGCACTGAAGCTTTCTTT. Amino acid sequence: CASSYILGGTEAFF.

CDR3 in DNA: TGTGCCATCAGCGCCGGGACACACGACACAGATACGCAGTATTTT. Translating gives CAISAGTHDTDTQYF. V and J are TRBV10-3 and TRBJ2-3; the D gene is possibly TRBD1 (6 bases). The CDR3 length is 15 residues. The germline V and J ends were trimmed by 6 bases and 2 bases, with 15 bases remaining between them. Germline V CDR1 and CDR2: ENHRY, SYGVKD.

The rearrangement joins TRBV11-2 to TRBJ1-1, with D maybe TRBD1 (5 bases). V gave up 3 bases and J gave up 4 bases, with 27 bases separating them. The CDR3 covers 19 residues. From germline, CDR1 is SGHAT and CDR2 FQNNGV. In nucleotides, the CDR3 is TGTGCCAGCAGCTTCCAACAATTCGGAAAATTCGGGGGGGGCACTGAAGCTTTCTTT. This gives the protein CASSFQQFGKFGGGTEAFF.

The chain employs TRBV9 and TRBJ2-3, with 9 positions matching TRBD1. This CDR3 is built from 17 residues. Germline V gene data show CDR1 as SGDLS and CDR2 as YYNGEE. The V gene end was trimmed by 0 bases and the J gene end by 3 bases; junction bases not matched to a gene: 8. CDR3 residues: CASSVGHGTGLTDTQYF. CDR3 in DNA: TGTGCCAGCAGCGTAGGTCATGGGACAGGGCTGACAGATACGCAGTATTTT.

The chain combines TRBV18 with TRBJ1-2, with a tentative D call TRBD1 (5 bases). Trimming cost V 1 base and J 8 bases, with 17 bases left between them. CDR3 length: 15 residues. Per germline, CDR1 KGHSH and CDR2 LQKENI. The CDR3 loop is CASSPQDDSPWGYTF. The CDR3 bases are TGTGCCAGCTCACCACAAGATGACAGCCCGTGGGGCTACACCTTC.

This CDR3 reads CASSPPGLAGAGELFF. The CDR3 bases are TGTGCCAGCTCACCACCGGGGCTAGCGGGAGCCGGGGAGCTGTTTTTT. This chain joins TRBV18 and TRBJ2-2; 10 bases agree with TRBD2. With 0 bases clipped from V and 6 bases from J, the junction kept 4 bases outside the gene matches. The germline gives CDR1 KGHSH, CDR2 LQKENI. This CDR3 spans 16 amino acids.

This CDR3 reads CASSYAGGPPGTDTQYF. The CDR3 DNA reads as TGTGCCAGCAGTTACGCGGGAGGGCCCCCGGGCACAGATACGCAGTATTTT. The V call is TRBV6-2 or TRBV6-3, the J call TRBJ2-3; 9 positions match TRBD2. V lost 2 bases and J lost 1; bases outside the gene matches: 7. The CDR3 totals 17 residues. Germline CDR1 reads MNHEY; CDR2 reads SVGEGT.

This clone was seen only once. The chain joins TRBV30 to TRBJ2-1, with 16 bases matching TRBD2. Germline V CDR1 and CDR2: GTSNPN, SVGIG (reference sequence). There are 14 residues in the CDR3. The V and J ends lost 8 bases and 2 bases, in that order; junction bases with no gene match: 0. This CDR3 is CAGTSGRAYNEQFF. The CDR3 bases are TGTGCCGGGACTAGCGGGAGGGCCTACAATGAGCAGTTCTTC.

This clone appeared once. Here the CDR3 DNA reads TGTGCCAGCAGCCCCCCGGGACAGAGAAATTCACCCCTCCACTTT. Protein: CASSPPGQRNSPLHF. This rearrangement joins TRBV5-4 to TRBJ1-6; 7 bases are a match to TRBD1. CDR3 size: 15 residues. CDR1 and CDR2 (germline): SGHNT, YYREEE (reference sequence). J was trimmed by 7 bases and V by 4 bases; bases with no gene match: 8.

The CDR3 DNA reads TGTGCCAGCAGCCAATCGTCAGGGGTGAGAAATGGCTACACCTTC. Translation: CASSQSSGVRNGYTF. The chain carries TRBV16 and TRBJ1-2; D might be TRBD1 (6 bases). V lost 0 bases and J 6 bases, leaving 14 bases between the germline ends. The CDR3 length is 15 residues. Germline assignment: CDR1 KGHSY and CDR2 FQNENV.

In DNA form, the CDR3 reads TGTGCCAGCAGCCAAGGTGACAGTTACTCTGGAAACACCATATATTTT. Amino acid sequence: CASSQGDSYSGNTIYF. The chain uses TRBV3-1 (or the pseudogene TRBV3-2) and TRBJ1-3; TRBD1 might be the D (5 bases). Germline CDR1 is LGHDT and CDR2 is YNNKEL (reference sequence). The ends were cut back, 1 base at V and 0 bases at J, with 10 bases in the middle. The CDR3 extends over 16 amino acids.

The gene calls are TRBV4-3 and TRBJ2-1, with D possibly matching TRBD2 (5 bases). The CDR3 contains 14 residues. Germline CDR1 LGHNA, CDR2 YSLEER. Trimming stripped 0 bases from V and 8 bases from J, with 11 bases between. The CDR3 spells CASSQDLWGDEQFF. The CDR3 DNA reads TGCGCCAGCAGCCAAGATCTCTGGGGAGATGAGCAGTTCTTC.

The gene calls are TRBV2 and TRBJ1-3; D remains ambiguous. Germline-derived CDR1 and CDR2 are SNHLY and FYNNEI. The CDR3 contains 14 residues. The ends were cut back, 6 bases at V and 4 bases at J, with 13 bases in the middle. Here the CDR3 reads CASRPPGKGNTIYF. Written as DNA, the CDR3 is TGTGCCAGCAGGCCTCCGGGGAAAGGAAACACCATATATTTT.